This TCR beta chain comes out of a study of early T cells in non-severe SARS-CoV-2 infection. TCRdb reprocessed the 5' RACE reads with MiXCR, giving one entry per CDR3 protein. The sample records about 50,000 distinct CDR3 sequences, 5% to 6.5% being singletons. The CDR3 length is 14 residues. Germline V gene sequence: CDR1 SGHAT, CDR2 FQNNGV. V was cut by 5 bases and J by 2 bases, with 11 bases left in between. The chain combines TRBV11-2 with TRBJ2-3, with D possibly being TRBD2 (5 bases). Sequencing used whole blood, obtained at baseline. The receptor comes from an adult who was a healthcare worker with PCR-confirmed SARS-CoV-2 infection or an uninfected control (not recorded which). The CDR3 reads CASSRRGLTDTQYF. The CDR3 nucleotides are TGTGCCAGCAGCCGACGGGGTCTCACAGATACGCAGTATTTT. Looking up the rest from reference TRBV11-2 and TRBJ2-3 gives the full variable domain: EAGVAQSPRYKIIEKRQSVAFWCNPISGHATLYWYQQILGQGPKLLIQFQNNGVVDDSQLPKDRFSAERLKGVDSTLKIQPAKLEDSAVYLCASSRRGLTDTQYFGPGTRLTVL.